The next 32 T cell receptor beta chains were all read from a single sample in a study of T cells after yellow fever vaccination (dated by TCRdb to the late 2010s). What the treatment or condition label conveys for this sample: live attenuated yellow fever vaccine strain. Libraries were made using 5' RACE. The instrument given in TCRdb is Illumina HiSeq 2500. Using fastp trimming at Q25 and MiXCR clonotype assembly, TCRdb reanalyzed the public sequencing data and kept in-frame beta chains. Each entry is one CDR3 protein sequence, shown with its most common DNA and genes. In this sample the table shows 100,000 to 150,000 distinct CDR3 sequences, roughly 6.7% of which occur a single time. The ten largest clonotypes hold nearly 2.5% of the sample. Sample: CD4+ T cells sorted from PBMCs, taken more than 8 days after the first yellow fever vaccination. All receptors come from a man aged 18-30 years who received the YFV17D yellow fever vaccine.

This clonotype was counted at least ten times. The J gene is TRBJ2-2, the V gene TRBV20-1; TRBD2 matches 10 bases. With 4 bases clipped from V and 7 bases from J, the junction kept 12 bases outside the gene matches. This CDR3 region has 16 residues. CDR1 DFQATT and CDR2 SNEGSKA come from the germline V gene (reference sequence). CDR3 loop: CSANRGSGGAHGELFF. The DNA for the CDR3 is TGCAGTGCTAACCGCGGCAGCGGGGGGGCTCACGGGGAGCTGTTTTTT.

Of note for this clonotype: A read error is possible here, since a much larger clone lies one base away. The V gene is TRBV13, the J gene TRBJ2-3, with TRBD2 matching over 9 bases. Germline CDR1 and CDR2: PRHDT and FYEKMQ (reference sequence). The CDR3 has 14 amino acids. For the CDR3, the DNA is TGTGCCTGCAGCTTAGCGGGGGAGTTAGATACGCAGTATTTT. It codes for CACSLAGELDTQYF. Looking up the rest from reference TRBV13 and TRBJ2-3 gives the full variable domain: AAGVIQSPRHLIKEKRETATLKCYPIPRHDTVYWYQQGPGQDPQFLISFYEKMQSDKGSIPDRFSAQQFSDYHSELNMSSLELGDSALYFCACSLAGELDTQYFGPGTRLTVL.

This clonotype was counted ten times or more. This chain connects TRBV4-1 to TRBJ2-1; tentatively, D is TRBD2 (6 bases). The CDR3 is made up of 15 amino acids. Germline assignment: CDR1 MGHRA and CDR2 YSYEKL. Trimming took 1 base from V and 6 from J, leaving 13 bases between them. The CDR3 region has the DNA TGCGCCAGCAGCCAAGTTGGGGCCGGGGGCAATGAGCAGTTCTTC. Translation: CASSQVGAGGNEQFF.

V is TRBV11-1 and J is TRBJ2-7; D call uncertain. The CDR3 extends over 14 amino acids. Germline values: CDR1 SGHAT, CDR2 FQDESV (reference sequence). V dropped 4 bases and J dropped 0 bases, with 10 bases sitting between them. CDR3 sequence: CASSSSRSSYEQYF. CDR3 sequence (DNA): TGTGCCAGCAGCTCGAGCAGGAGCTCCTACGAGCAGTACTTC.

This clonotype was counted at least ten times. The V gene is TRBV3-1, the J gene TRBJ1-6; tentatively, D is TRBD1 (5 bases). This CDR3 has 15 amino acids. Trimming removed 0 bases from V and 9 bases from J, with 12 bases in between. From germline, CDR1 is LGHDT and CDR2 YNNKEL (reference sequence). CDR3: CASSQEFTGSSPLHF. CDR3 in DNA: TGTGCCAGCAGCCAAGAATTCACAGGAAGTTCACCCCTCCACTTT.

This clonotype appeared many times. The J gene is TRBJ1-3, the V gene TRBV20-1; D unclear. Germline V gene data show CDR1 as DFQATT and CDR2 as SNEGSKA (reference sequence). The CDR3 length is 14 residues. V was trimmed by 6 bases and J by 8 bases, leaving 20 bases between them. CDR3: CSAPKAGLEDTIYF. The CDR3 bases are TGCAGTGCCCCCAAGGCTGGGCTGGAGGACACCATATATTTT.

Ten or more counts support this clonotype. The rearrangement links TRBV7-8 to TRBJ2-7; D may be TRBD1 or TRBD2 (6 bases each). This CDR3 has 12 amino acids. Trimming took 4 bases from V and 9 from J, leaving 13 bases between them. Germline V gene data show CDR1 as SGHVS and CDR2 as FQNEAQ. CDR3 DNA: TGTGCCAGCAGCTCTCGGGGGCCAACGCAGTACTTC. Translating it yields CASSSRGPTQYF.

This clonotype was seen ten or more times. The V gene is TRBV11-2, the J gene TRBJ2-4; no clear D. Germline values: CDR1 SGHAT, CDR2 FQNNGV. Trimming stripped 4 bases from V and 0 bases from J, with 19 bases between. This CDR3 is 18 amino acids long. CDR3 bases: TGTGCCAGCAGCTCCTTAAGGCGAGGAATCCTAGCCAAAAACATTCAGTACTTC. Its protein is CASSSLRRGILAKNIQYF.

The chain's CDR3 is CASSLIFWGASSYNEQFF. Here the CDR3 DNA reads TGTGCCAGCAGCTTGATCTTCTGGGGCGCAAGCTCCTACAATGAGCAGTTCTTC. The V and J genes are TRBV5-5 and TRBJ2-1, with TRBD1 as a possible D gene (5 bases). This CDR3 has 18 amino acids. The V gene's germline CDR1 is SGHKS and CDR2 YYEKEE (reference sequence). Trimming removed 1 base at V and 0 bases at J, with 17 bases between.

This clonotype was detected ten times or more. This chain connects TRBV20-1 to TRBJ2-1; D gene uncertain. V gave up 2 bases and J gave up 5 bases, with 7 bases separating them. Germline CDR1 DFQATT, CDR2 SNEGSKA (reference sequence). The CDR3 is 12 residues long. DNA for the CDR3: TGCAGTGCTAGATCGGCTAACAATGAGCAGTTCTTC. The encoded protein is CSARSANNEQFF.

This clonotype was observed at least ten times. CDR3 residues: CSAREGSYEQYV. As DNA, the CDR3 is TGCAGTGCTAGAGAAGGCTCCTACGAGCAGTACGTC. V and J are TRBV20-1 and TRBJ2-7; D call uncertain. Germline CDR1 is DFQATT and CDR2 is SNEGSKA (reference sequence). V dropped 0 bases and J dropped 0 bases, with 3 bases sitting between them. CDR3 length equals 12 residues.

This clonotype has at least ten counts. V and J are TRBV11-2 and TRBJ2-2; tentatively, D is TRBD1 (6 bases). The CDR3 loop spans 14 amino acids. Per germline, CDR1 SGHAT and CDR2 FQNNGV. V gave up 3 bases and J gave up 5 bases, with 10 bases separating them. The DNA for the CDR3 is TGTGCCAGCAGCTTTAGGACAGCGACCGGGGAGCTGTTTTTT. Its protein product is CASSFRTATGELFF.

This chain links TRBV12-3 or TRBV12-4 with TRBJ1-2; the D is unclear. Trimming removed 2 bases from V and 8 bases from J, with 9 bases in between. The CDR3 totals 12 residues. CDR3 region: CASSLTRGGYTF. The CDR3 DNA sequence: TGTGCCAGCAGTTTAACGAGAGGCGGCTACACCTTC.

There are many counts of this clonotype. The CDR3 region has the DNA TGTGCCAGCAGCGTAACAGGGCAAAATGAAAAACTGTTTTTT. Translated, it gives CASSVTGQNEKLFF. The chain recombines TRBV9 with TRBJ1-4; perhaps TRBD1 as D (6 bases). The CDR3 length is 14 residues. The V and J ends lost 1 base and 5 bases respectively, with 9 bases between them. Germline loops: CDR1 SGDLS, CDR2 YYNGEE.

This clonotype was recorded at least ten times. The chain couples TRBV6-5 to TRBJ1-2; D remains ambiguous. Per germline, CDR1 MNHEY and CDR2 SVGAGI. The CDR3 is 12 residues long. V lost 6 bases and J lost 6, with 11 bases in between. The CDR3 spells CASRNPENGYTF. In DNA form, the CDR3 reads TGTGCCAGCAGAAATCCGGAAAATGGCTACACCTTC.

This clonotype has at least ten counts. The gene calls are TRBV6-2 or TRBV6-3 and TRBJ2-7; D perhaps matches TRBD1 (6 bases). CDR1 and CDR2 (germline): MNHEY, SVGEGT. This CDR3 spans 12 amino acids. V shed 6 bases and J shed 3 bases, with 9 bases lying between them. The CDR3 here is CASSPRGYEQYV. The CDR3 nucleotides read TGTGCCAGCAGCCCCAGGGGCTACGAGCAGTACGTC.

In this sample, this clonotype turned up many times. V is TRBV5-6 and J is TRBJ2-3; 13 bases map to TRBD2. The CDR3 spans 15 residues. With V trimmed by 4 bases and J by 6 bases, 5 bases remained unmatched. Germline V gene data show CDR1 as SGHDT and CDR2 as YYEEEE. Written as DNA, the CDR3 is TGTGCCAGCAGCAAGGGACTAGCGGGGTGGGATACGCAGTATTTT. The encoded protein is CASSKGLAGWDTQYF. Full variable domain (rest looked up from reference TRBV5-6 and TRBJ2-3): DAGVTQSPTHLIKTRGQQVTLRCSPKSGHDTVSWYQQALGQGPQFIFQYYEEEERQRGNFPDRFSGHQFPNYSSELNVNALLLGDSALYLCASSKGLAGWDTQYFGPGTRLTVL.

In this sample, this clonotype turned up many times. V gene TRBV3-1 combines with J gene TRBJ1-6; unclear D gene. V was cut by 1 base and J by 9 bases, with 7 bases left in between. CDR3 length equals 13 residues. Germline V gene sequence: CDR1 LGHDT, CDR2 YNNKEL (reference sequence). In nucleotides, the CDR3 is TGTGCCAGCAGCCAAGGGCCGGTTTCACCCCTCCACTTT. This codes for CASSQGPVSPLHF.

This clonotype was detected many times. This chain uses TRBV7-9 with TRBJ1-2; 7 nucleotides match TRBD1. The V segment lost 5 bases and the J segment 4 bases; nucleotides outside the gene matches: 7. Germline loops: CDR1 SEHNR, CDR2 FQNEAQ (reference sequence). The CDR3 runs to 14 residues. Here the CDR3 DNA reads TGTGCCAGCAGCGCCCGCAGGGGGACCTATGGCTACACCTTC. Its translation: CASSARRGTYGYTF.

In its sample, this clonotype was seen a few times. A junction end diverges from the germline sequence, so it may reflect a read error. The CDR3 sequence is CDSSRFPRTQNEKLFF. Written as DNA, the CDR3 is TGTGACAGCTCACGCTTTCCCCGCACCCAGAATGAAAAACTGTTTTTT. The chain couples TRBV18 to TRBJ1-4, with D hard to call. The CDR3 has 16 amino acids. CDR1 and CDR2 (germline): KGHSH, LQKENI.

At least ten counts were recorded for this clonotype. This chain joins TRBV7-2 and TRBJ2-3, with D tentatively TRBD1 (5 bases). The CDR3 runs to 13 residues. Germline V gene lookup returns CDR1 SGHTA and CDR2 FQGNSA. The germline V and J ends were trimmed by 3 bases and 4 bases, with 8 bases remaining between them. The DNA for the CDR3 is TGTGCCAGCAGCTTCAGCAGGGCAGATACGCAGTATTTT. It yields the protein CASSFSRADTQYF.

This clonotype was observed at least ten times. The V call is TRBV7-9, the J call TRBJ2-7; no firm D call. This CDR3 is built from 10 residues. V was clipped by 4 bases and J by 7 bases, with 5 bases between them. Germline V gene sequence: CDR1 SEHNR, CDR2 FQNEAQ (reference sequence). The CDR3 here is CASSYKEQYV. CDR3 DNA sequence: TGTGCCAGCAGCTACAAAGAGCAGTACGTC.

This clonotype was picked up many times. The chain carries TRBV28 and TRBJ1-2, with D possibly TRBD1 on 5 matching bases. Deletions cut 4 bases from V and 3 bases from J, with 9 bases between. CDR1 is MDHEN, CDR2 SYDVKM, per germline. The CDR3 is made up of 13 amino acids. The CDR3 DNA sequence: TGTGCCAGCAGTTCCGACAGCTACTATGGCTACACCTTC. Amino acid sequence: CASSSDSYYGYTF.

This clonotype was recorded at least ten times. The limits of the CDR3 on the DNA are not certain, so only TCRdb's listed CDR3 is given. This chain connects TRBV20-1 to TRBJ1-2; the DNA was not used to check the table's D call, TRBD1. The CDR3 is 15 residues long, counting both termini. Looked up from germline, CDR1 is DFQATT and CDR2 is SNEGSKA (reference sequence). The CDR3 sequence is CSARDGRDSSSGYTF.

There are many counts of this clonotype. The chain is built from TRBV7-2 and TRBJ2-1; no firm D call. Germline assignment: CDR1 SGHTA and CDR2 FQGNSA. V was shortened by 1 base and J by 5 bases, with 6 bases between the two germline ends. This CDR3 comprises 13 residues. DNA for the CDR3: TGTGCCAGCAGCTTAGGGCTTCACAATGAGCAGTTCTTC. Protein: CASSLGLHNEQFF.

This clonotype came up many times. The chain combines TRBV12-3 or TRBV12-4 with TRBJ1-2; 7 bases align to TRBD1. The CDR3 extends over 15 amino acids. V lost 5 bases and J lost 3; bases outside the gene matches: 9. CDR3 nucleotide sequence: TGTGCCAGCAGTCCTCACGGACAGGATGACTATGGCTACACCTTC. Translation gives CASSPHGQDDYGYTF.

This clonotype was recorded a few times. V gene TRBV7-2 combines with J gene TRBJ2-7; TRBD1 or TRBD2 may be the D gene (5 bases each). The CDR3 has 16 amino acids. Trimming left V 0 bases short and J 2 bases short, with 14 bases between. Germline V gene sequence: CDR1 SGHTA, CDR2 FQGNSA. CDR3 nucleotide sequence: TGTGCCAGCAGCTTAGCGAGTGGGACCCCAACCTACGAGCAGTACTTC. Protein sequence: CASSLASGTPTYEQYF.

This clonotype was picked up many times. CDR3 bases: TGTGCCAGCAGCCCCCCGGGGGCGGGCTATGAGCAGTTCTTC. Encoded protein: CASSPPGAGYEQFF. The chain couples TRBV7-2 to TRBJ2-1, with D perhaps given as TRBD1 or TRBD2 (6 bases each). V was clipped by 5 bases and J by 8 bases, with 16 bases between them. The CDR3 has 14 amino acids. CDR1 is SGHTA and CDR2 is FQGNSA in the germline V gene.

In this sample, this clonotype is medium-sized. This chain links TRBV5-1 with TRBJ2-3, with 15 nucleotides matching TRBD2. Losses at the gene ends were 4 bases for V and 3 bases for J; bases not matched to a gene: 6. Germline CDR1 SGHRS, CDR2 YFSETQ. The CDR3 length is 17 residues. The CDR3 is CASSRRTSGGDTDTQYF. The CDR3 DNA is TGCGCCAGCAGCCGGCGGACTAGCGGGGGGGATACAGATACGCAGTATTTT.

There are many counts of this clonotype. The genes are TRBV5-6 and TRBJ2-7, with D possibly being TRBD1 or TRBD2 (5 bases each). Looked up from germline, CDR1 is SGHDT and CDR2 is YYEEEE. This CDR3 contains 14 residues. Trimming pared 2 bases from V and 4 bases from J, leaving 13 bases between. CDR3 protein: CASSFTGRPYEQYV. In DNA form, the CDR3 reads TGTGCCAGCAGCTTTACGGGACGCCCGTACGAGCAGTACGTC.

With respect to this clonotype: A clone one base away is much larger, so this may be a read error. The genes are TRBV27 and TRBJ2-7; the D call may be TRBD1 or TRBD2 (5 bases each). The J call could be wrong; TRBJ2-1 is a better fit for the DNA end. Germline values: CDR1 MNHEY, CDR2 SMNVEV (reference sequence). The CDR3 is 15 amino acids. The CDR3 sequence is CASSLEGLRVREQFF. The CDR3, as DNA: TGTGCCAGCAGTTTAGAGGGTCTCAGGGTGCGAGAGCAGTTCTTC.

In this sample, this clonotype turned up many times. The rearrangement links TRBV3-1 to TRBJ2-7; D is ambiguous. The germline V gene encodes CDR1 LGHDT and CDR2 YNNKEL (reference sequence). The CDR3 sequence is 13 residues long. Trimming removed 1 base from V and 3 bases from J, with 7 bases in between. CDR3 amino acids: CASSQATGYEQYF. CDR3 bases: TGTGCCAGCAGCCAAGCGACGGGCTACGAGCAGTACTTC.